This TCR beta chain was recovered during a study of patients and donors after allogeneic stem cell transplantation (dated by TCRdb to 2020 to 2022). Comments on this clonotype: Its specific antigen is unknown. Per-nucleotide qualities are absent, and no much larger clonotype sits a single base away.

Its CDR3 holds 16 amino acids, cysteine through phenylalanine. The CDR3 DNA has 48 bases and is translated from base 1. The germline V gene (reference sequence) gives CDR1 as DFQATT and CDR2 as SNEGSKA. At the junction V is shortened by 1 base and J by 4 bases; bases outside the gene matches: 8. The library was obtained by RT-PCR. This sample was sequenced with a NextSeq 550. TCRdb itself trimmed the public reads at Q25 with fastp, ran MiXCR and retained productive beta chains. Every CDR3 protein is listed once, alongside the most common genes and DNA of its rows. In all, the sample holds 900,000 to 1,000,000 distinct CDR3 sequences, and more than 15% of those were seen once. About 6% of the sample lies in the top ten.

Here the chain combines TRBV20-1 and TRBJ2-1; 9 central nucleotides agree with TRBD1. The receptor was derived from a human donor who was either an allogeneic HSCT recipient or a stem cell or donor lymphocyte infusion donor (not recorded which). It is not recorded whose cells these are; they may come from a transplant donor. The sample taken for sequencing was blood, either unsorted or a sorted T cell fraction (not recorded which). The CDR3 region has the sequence CSARGATGGLYNEQFF. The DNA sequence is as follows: TGCAGTGCTAGAGGAGCAACAGGGGGCCTTTACAATGAGCAGTTCTTC.